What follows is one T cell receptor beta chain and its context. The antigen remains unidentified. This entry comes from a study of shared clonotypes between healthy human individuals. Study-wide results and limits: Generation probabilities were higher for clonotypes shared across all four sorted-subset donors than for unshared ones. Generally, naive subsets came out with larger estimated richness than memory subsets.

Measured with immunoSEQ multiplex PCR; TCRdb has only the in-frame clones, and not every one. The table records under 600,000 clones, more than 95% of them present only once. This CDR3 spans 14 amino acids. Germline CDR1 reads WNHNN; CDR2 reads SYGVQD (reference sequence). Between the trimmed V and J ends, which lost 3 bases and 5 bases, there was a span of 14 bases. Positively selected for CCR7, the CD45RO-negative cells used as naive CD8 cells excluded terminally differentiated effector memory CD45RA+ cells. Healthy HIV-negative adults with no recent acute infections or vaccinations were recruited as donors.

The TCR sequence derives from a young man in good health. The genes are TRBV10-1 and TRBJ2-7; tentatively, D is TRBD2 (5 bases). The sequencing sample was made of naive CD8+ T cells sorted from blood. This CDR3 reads CASSEGYNGDEQYF. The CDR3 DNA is TGCGCCAGCAGTGAAGGCTACAACGGGGACGAGCAGTACTTC.